This T cell receptor (beta chain) originates from a study of molecular identifiers for immune sequencing clone quantification. Across the study: Four portions were sequenced after RNA from around 20,000 or 99,000 naive CD8 cells was split five ways in replicates. Whole-study findings and limits: Clones above 20 RNA copies held over 98% of effector molecules, under 1% in naive cells.

TCRdb fed the PCR reads into MiXCR, producing one record per CDR3 protein. The table has about 100,000 distinct CDR3 sequences, 36% seen once. There are many counts of this clonotype. Its antigen is currently unknown. The receptor comes from a human donor in good health. Some libraries in this study had Jurkat cell RNA spiked in. Sequencing input: naive CD8+ T cells from blood, with Jurkat cell RNA spiked in. This sample's subset: FACS-sorted CD8+CD4-CCR7+CD45RA+ naive T cells.

This chain's CDR3 is CASSQATSGSEEQYF. The CDR3 region has the DNA TGTGCCAGCAGCCAAGCAACTAGCGGGAGTGAAGAGCAGTACTTC. The chain couples TRBV4-2 to TRBJ2-7, with TRBD2 identical over 11 bases. Germline V gives CDR1 LGHNA, CDR2 YNFKEQ. The CDR3 sequence is 15 residues long. Trimming at V came to 1 base and at J to 7 bases, leaving 6 bases not matched to a gene.